This T cell receptor (beta chain) was observed in a study of response to subunit inactivated influenza vaccine. Study-wide results and limits: Authors proposed each seasonal influenza vaccination draws in few new T cells.

MiXCR, run by TCRdb on the RT-PCR reads, gives a single entry per CDR3 protein. The sample lists a few hundred thousand distinct CDR3 sequences; 14% were seen once. The germline V gene has CDR1 MNHEY and CDR2 SVGAGI. Trimming removed 4 bases at V and 7 bases at J, with 11 bases between. The CDR3 has 13 residues. This clonotype was picked up many times. The target antigen is unknown. The sequence came from a man aged 45-65 years who received an inactivated influenza vaccine. The chain combines TRBV6-5 with TRBJ1-5; D unresolved. The sample was PBMCs from blood, taken 11 to 12 days after vaccination. The CDR3 DNA reads as TGTGCCAGCAGTTTTTCCTACGGACAGCCCCAGCATTTT. Protein: CASSFSYGQPQHF.